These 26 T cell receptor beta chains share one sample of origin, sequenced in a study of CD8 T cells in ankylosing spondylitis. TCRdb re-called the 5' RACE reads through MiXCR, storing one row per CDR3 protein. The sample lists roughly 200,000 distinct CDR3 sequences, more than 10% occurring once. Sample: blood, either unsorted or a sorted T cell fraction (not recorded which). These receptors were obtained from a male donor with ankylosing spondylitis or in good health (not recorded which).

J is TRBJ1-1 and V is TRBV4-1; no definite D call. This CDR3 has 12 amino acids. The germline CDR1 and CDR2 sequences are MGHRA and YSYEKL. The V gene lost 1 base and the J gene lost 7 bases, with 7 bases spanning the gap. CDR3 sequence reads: CASSQGSNEAFF. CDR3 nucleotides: TGCGCCAGCAGCCAAGGGTCAAATGAAGCTTTCTTT.

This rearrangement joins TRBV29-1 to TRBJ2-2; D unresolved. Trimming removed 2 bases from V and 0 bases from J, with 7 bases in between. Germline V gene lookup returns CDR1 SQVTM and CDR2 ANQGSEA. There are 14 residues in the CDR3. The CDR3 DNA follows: TGCAGCGTTGAAAGGTATACGAACACCGGGGAGCTGTTTTTT. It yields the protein CSVERYTNTGELFF.

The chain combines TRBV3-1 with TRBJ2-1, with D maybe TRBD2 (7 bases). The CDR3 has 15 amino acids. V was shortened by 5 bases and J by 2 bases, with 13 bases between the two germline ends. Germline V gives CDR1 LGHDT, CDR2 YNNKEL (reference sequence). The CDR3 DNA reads TGTGCCAGCAGCGCAGCGGGACAACCCTACAATGAGCAGTTCTTC. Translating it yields CASSAAGQPYNEQFF.

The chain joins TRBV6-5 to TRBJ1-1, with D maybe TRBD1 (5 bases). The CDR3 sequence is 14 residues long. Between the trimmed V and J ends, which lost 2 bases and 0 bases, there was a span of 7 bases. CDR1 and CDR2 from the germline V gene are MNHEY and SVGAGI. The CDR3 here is CASSYKGLNTEAFF. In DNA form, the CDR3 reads TGTGCCAGCAGTTACAAGGGGCTGAACACTGAAGCTTTCTTT.

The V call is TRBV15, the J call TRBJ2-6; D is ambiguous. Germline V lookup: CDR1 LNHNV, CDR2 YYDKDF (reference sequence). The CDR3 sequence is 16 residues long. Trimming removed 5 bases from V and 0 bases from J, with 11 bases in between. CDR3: CATSGLTDSGANVLTF. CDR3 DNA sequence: TGTGCCACCAGCGGATTGACGGACTCTGGGGCCAACGTCCTGACTTTC. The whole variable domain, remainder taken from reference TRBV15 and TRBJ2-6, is DAMVIQNPRYQVTQFGKPVTLSCSQTLNHNVMYWYQQKSSQAPKLLFHYYDKDFNNEADTPDNFQSRRPNTSFCFLDIRSPGLGDTAMYLCATSGLTDSGANVLTFGAGSRLTVL.

DNA for the CDR3: TGTGCCAGCAGCTACGGCACGAACACTGAAGCTTTCTTT. Its translation is CASSYGTNTEAFF. V and J are TRBV7-9 and TRBJ1-1; D unresolved. Germline CDR1 SEHNR, CDR2 FQNEAQ (reference sequence). Deletions cut 4 bases from V and 1 base from J, with 7 bases between. This CDR3 is built from 13 residues.

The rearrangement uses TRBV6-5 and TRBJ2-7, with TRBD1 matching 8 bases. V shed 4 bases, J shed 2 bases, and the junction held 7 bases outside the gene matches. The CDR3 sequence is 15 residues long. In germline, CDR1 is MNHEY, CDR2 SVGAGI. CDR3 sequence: CASSFWTGTTYEQYF. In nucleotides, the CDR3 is TGTGCCAGCAGTTTTTGGACAGGGACAACCTACGAGCAGTACTTC.

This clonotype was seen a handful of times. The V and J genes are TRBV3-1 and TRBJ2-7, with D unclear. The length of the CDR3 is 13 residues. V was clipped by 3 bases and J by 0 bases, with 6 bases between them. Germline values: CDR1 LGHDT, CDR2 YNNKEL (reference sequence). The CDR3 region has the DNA TGTGCCAGCAGCCAGGAGAGCTCCTACGAGCAGTACTTC. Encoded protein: CASSQESSYEQYF.

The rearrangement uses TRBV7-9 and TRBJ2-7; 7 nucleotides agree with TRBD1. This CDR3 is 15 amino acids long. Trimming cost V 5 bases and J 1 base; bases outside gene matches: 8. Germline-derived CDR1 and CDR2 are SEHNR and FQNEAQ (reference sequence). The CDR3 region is CASSARTGGSYEQYF. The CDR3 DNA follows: TGTGCCAGCAGCGCTCGGACAGGTGGATCCTACGAGCAGTACTTC.

CDR3: CASSPTSASYNEQFF. The CDR3 DNA reads TGTGCCAGCAGCCCGACTAGCGCGTCCTACAATGAGCAGTTCTTC. The chain employs TRBV27 and TRBJ2-1; TRBD2 matches at 8 bases. The trim removed 6 bases at V and 1 base at J, leaving 5 bases unmatched. Germline V gene lookup returns CDR1 MNHEY and CDR2 SMNVEV (reference sequence). The CDR3 has 15 residues.

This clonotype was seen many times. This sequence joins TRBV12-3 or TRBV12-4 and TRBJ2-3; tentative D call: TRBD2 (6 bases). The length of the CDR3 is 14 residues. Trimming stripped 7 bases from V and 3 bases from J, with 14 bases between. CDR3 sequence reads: CASTGKGGTDTQYF. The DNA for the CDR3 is TGTGCCAGCACGGGTAAGGGAGGAACAGATACGCAGTATTTT.

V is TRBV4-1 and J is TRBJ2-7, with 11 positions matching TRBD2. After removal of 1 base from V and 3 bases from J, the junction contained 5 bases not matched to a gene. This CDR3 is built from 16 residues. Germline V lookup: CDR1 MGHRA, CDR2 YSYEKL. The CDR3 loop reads CASSQGTSGSVYEQYF. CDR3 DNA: TGCGCCAGCAGCCAAGGTACTAGCGGGAGTGTCTACGAGCAGTACTTC.

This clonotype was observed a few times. CDR3 region: CASSSRVGEQFF. In nucleotides, the CDR3 is TGTGCCAGCAGCAGTAGGGTCGGGGAGCAGTTCTTC. This sequence joins TRBV7-7 and TRBJ2-1; D gene unclear. CDR1 and CDR2 (germline): SSHAT, FNYEAQ (reference sequence). The CDR3 contains 12 residues. V was trimmed by 5 bases and J by 10 bases, leaving 12 bases between them.

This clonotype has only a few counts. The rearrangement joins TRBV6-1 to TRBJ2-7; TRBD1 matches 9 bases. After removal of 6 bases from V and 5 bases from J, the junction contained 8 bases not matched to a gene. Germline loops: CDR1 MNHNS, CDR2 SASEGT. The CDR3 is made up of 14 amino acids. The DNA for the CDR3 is TGTGCCAGCAGGTCCGGGACAGGGTCAAACGAGCAGTACTTC. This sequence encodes CASRSGTGSNEQYF.

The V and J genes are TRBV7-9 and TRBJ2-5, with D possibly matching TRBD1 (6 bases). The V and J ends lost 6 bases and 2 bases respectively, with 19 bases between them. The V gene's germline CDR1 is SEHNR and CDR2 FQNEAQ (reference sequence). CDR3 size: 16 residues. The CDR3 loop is CASSSSRGAPQETQYF. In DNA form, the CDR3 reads TGTGCCAGCAGTTCTAGCAGGGGAGCCCCTCAAGAGACCCAGTACTTC.

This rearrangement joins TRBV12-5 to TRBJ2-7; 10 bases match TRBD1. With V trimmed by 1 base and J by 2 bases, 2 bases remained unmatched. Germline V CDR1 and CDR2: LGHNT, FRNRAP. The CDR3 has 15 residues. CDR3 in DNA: TGTGCTAGTGGTTTGGCCGGGACAGGGGCCTACGAGCAGTACTTC. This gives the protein CASGLAGTGAYEQYF.

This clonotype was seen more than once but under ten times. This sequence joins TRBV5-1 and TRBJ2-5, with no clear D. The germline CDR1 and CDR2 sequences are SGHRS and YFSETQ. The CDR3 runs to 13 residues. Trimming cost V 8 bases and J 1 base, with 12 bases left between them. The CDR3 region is CASRPRIQETQYF. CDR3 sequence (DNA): TGCGCCAGTCGCCCGCGCATCCAAGAGACCCAGTACTTC.

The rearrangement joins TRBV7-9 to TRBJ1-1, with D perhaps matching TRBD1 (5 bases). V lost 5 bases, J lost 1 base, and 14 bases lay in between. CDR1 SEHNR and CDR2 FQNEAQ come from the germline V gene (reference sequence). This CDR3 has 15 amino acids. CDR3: CASSPVGGANTEAFF. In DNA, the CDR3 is TGTGCCAGCAGCCCCGTCGGAGGGGCGAACACTGAAGCTTTCTTT.

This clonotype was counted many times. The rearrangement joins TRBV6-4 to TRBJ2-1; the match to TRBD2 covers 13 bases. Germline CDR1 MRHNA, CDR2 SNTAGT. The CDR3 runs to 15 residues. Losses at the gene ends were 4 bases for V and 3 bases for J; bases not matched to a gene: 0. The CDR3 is CASSGTSGGYNEQFF. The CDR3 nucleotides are TGTGCCAGCAGTGGGACTAGCGGGGGCTACAATGAGCAGTTCTTC.

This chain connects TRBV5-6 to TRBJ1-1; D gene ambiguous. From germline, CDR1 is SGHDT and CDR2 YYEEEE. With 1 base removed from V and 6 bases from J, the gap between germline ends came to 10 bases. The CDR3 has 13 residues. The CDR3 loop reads CASSLSQIAEAFF. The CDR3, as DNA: TGTGCCAGCAGCTTGAGCCAGATTGCTGAAGCTTTCTTT.

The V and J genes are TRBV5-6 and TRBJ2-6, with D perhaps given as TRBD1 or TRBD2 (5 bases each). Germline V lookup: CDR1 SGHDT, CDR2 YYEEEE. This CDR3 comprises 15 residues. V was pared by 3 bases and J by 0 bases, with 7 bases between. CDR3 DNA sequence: TGTGCCAGCAGCTGGGGGATCTCTGGGGCCAACGTCCTGACTTTC. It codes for CASSWGISGANVLTF.

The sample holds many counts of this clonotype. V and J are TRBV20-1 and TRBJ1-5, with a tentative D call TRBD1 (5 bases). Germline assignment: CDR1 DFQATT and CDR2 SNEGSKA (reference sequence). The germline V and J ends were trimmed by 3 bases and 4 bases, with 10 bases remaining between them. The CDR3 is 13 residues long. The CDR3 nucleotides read TGCAGTGCTAGTCGACAGTTAAATCAGCCCCAGCATTTT. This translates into CSASRQLNQPQHF.

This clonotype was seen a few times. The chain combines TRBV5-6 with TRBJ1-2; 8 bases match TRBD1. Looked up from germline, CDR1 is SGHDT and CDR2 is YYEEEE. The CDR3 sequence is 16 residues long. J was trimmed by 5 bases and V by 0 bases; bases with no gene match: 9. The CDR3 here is CASSLGSGQGRYGYTF. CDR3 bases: TGTGCCAGCAGCTTGGGGTCCGGACAGGGCCGTTATGGCTACACCTTC.

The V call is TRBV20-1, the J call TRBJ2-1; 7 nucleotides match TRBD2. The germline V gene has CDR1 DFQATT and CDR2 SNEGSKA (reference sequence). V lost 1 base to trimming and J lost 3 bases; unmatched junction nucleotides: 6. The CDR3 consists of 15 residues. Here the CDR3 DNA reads TGCAGTGCTAGAGCAGAGGCTAGCGGCTACAATGAGCAGTTCTTC. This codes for CSARAEASGYNEQFF.

The CDR3 sequence: CASSHATGWATEAFF. The CDR3 DNA reads TGCGCCAGCAGCCACGCGACGGGGTGGGCGACTGAAGCTTTCTTT. This chain joins TRBV4-1 and TRBJ1-1; D is undetermined. V lost 3 bases to trimming and J lost 5 bases, with 16 bases between them. This CDR3 is built from 15 residues. In germline, CDR1 is MGHRA, CDR2 YSYEKL.

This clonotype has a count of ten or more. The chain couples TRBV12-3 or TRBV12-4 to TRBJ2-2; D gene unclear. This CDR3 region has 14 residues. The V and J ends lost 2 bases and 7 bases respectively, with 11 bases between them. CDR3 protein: CASSLYGPIGELFF. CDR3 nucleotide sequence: TGTGCCAGCAGTTTATACGGGCCCATCGGGGAGCTGTTTTTT.